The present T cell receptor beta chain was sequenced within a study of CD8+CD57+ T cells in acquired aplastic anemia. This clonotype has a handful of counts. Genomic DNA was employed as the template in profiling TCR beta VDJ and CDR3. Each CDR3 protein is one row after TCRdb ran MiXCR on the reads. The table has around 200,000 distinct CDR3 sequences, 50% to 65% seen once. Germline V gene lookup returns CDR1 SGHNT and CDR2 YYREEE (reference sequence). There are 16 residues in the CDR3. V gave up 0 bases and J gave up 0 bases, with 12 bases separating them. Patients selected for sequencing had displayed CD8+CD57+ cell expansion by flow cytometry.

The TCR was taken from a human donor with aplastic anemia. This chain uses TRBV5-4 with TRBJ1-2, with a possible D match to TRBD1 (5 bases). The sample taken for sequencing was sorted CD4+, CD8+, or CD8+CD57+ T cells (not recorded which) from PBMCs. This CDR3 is CASSLGGSTSNYGYTF. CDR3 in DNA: TGTGCCAGCAGCTTGGGGGGCAGTACTTCTAACTATGGCTACACCTTC.